Shown below are 17 T cell receptor beta chains from a single sample sequenced in a study of blood T cell repertoires in COVID-19. Clones were sequenced by immunoSEQ multiplex PCR, and TCRdb holds only the in-frame ones, with some missing. The sample carries hundreds of thousands of clones, almost 85% recorded once. Sample: PBMCs or T cells enriched from blood (not recorded which). These receptors were taken from a woman in her forties or fifties with acute COVID-19.

This chain uses TRBV29-1 with TRBJ1-2, with 8 bases aligning to TRBD1. Trimming took 4 bases from V and 5 from J; bases not matched to a gene: 3. CDR1 and CDR2 from the germline V gene are SQVTM and ANQGSEA. CDR3 length equals 12 residues. CDR3 region: CSVGRDRYGYTF. In DNA form, the CDR3 reads TGCAGCGTTGGACGGGACAGGTATGGCTACACCTTC.

The chain employs TRBV5-1 and TRBJ2-7; 8 nucleotides line up with TRBD1. The CDR3 consists of 14 residues. V lost 4 bases to trimming and J lost 3 bases; unmatched junction nucleotides: 6. CDR1 is SGHRS and CDR2 is YFSETQ in the germline V gene. The CDR3, as DNA: TGCGCCAGCAGCGACATACAGGGGGGCTACGAGCAGTACTTC. This translates into CASSDIQGGYEQYF.

The chain joins TRBV4-1 to TRBJ2-3, with 7 bases aligning to TRBD2. CDR3 size: 15 residues. CDR1 and CDR2 (germline): MGHRA, YSYEKL. Trimming cost V 0 bases and J 1 base; bases outside gene matches: 1. CDR3 in DNA: TGCGCCAGCAGCCAAGACAGCGGGGGCACAGATACGCAGTATTTT. Protein sequence: CASSQDSGGTDTQYF.

This chain uses TRBV5-6 with TRBJ1-5; 7 bases are shared with TRBD1. V lost 4 bases to trimming and J lost 4 bases; unmatched junction nucleotides: 2. This CDR3 has 13 residues. Germline CDR1 SGHDT, CDR2 YYEEEE. The CDR3: CASSAQGNQPQHF. In nucleotides, the CDR3 is TGTGCCAGCAGCGCACAGGGGAATCAGCCCCAGCATTTT.

This clone was counted a single time. The chain is built from TRBV6-5 and TRBJ1-6; the match to TRBD1 covers 7 bases. This CDR3 has 13 residues. Germline CDR1 and CDR2: MNHEY and SVGAGI. Trimming at V came to 6 bases and at J to 10 bases, leaving 6 bases not matched to a gene. The CDR3, as DNA: TGTGCCAGCAGGAGGACAGGTTCATCACCCCTCCACTTT. It codes for CASRRTGSSPLHF.

This clone was recorded only once. The sample carries other DNA sequences with the same CDR3. The chain uses TRBV5-1 and TRBJ2-3; D unresolved. Germline CDR1 reads SGHRS; CDR2 reads YFSETQ. V was clipped by 0 bases and J by 0 bases, with 8 bases between them. The CDR3 length is 15 residues. The CDR3 DNA sequence: TGCGCCAGCAGCTTGGCTGCGGCCAGCACAGATACGCAGTATTTT. The encoded protein is CASSLAAASTDTQYF.

The chain recombines TRBV9 with TRBJ1-3; the D gene is possibly TRBD1 (5 bases). Germline CDR1 is SGDLS and CDR2 is YYNGEE. There are 16 residues in the CDR3. Trimming stripped 0 bases from V and 0 bases from J, with 10 bases between. The CDR3 loop is CASSVGGATSGNTIYF. The CDR3 coding sequence is TGTGCCAGCAGCGTAGGCGGGGCTACCTCTGGAAACACCATATATTTT. Together with reference TRBV9 and TRBJ1-3, the CDR3 gives the full variable domain: DSGVTQTPKHLITATGQRVTLRCSPRSGDLSVYWYQQSLDQGLQFLIQYYNGEERAKGNILERFSAQQFPDLHSELNLSSLELGDSALYFCASSVGGATSGNTIYFGEGSWLTVV.

The rearrangement joins TRBV7-2 to TRBJ1-1, with D unclear. The germline gives CDR1 SGHTA, CDR2 FQGNSA. Trimming shortened V by 4 bases and J by 1 base, and 13 bases separated the two germline ends. The CDR3 length is 15 residues. The CDR3: CASSSTSRQNTEAFF. CDR3 coding DNA: TGTGCCAGCAGCTCCACGTCTCGACAGAACACTGAAGCTTTCTTT.

The V and J genes are TRBV5-1 and TRBJ1-2; 8 bases align to TRBD1. There are 15 residues in the CDR3. J gave up 7 bases and V 3 bases, and 11 bases lay outside the gene matches. Germline loops: CDR1 SGHRS, CDR2 YFSETQ. DNA for the CDR3: TGCGCCAGCAGCTCGGACGGACAGGGAGTCCGTGGCTACACCTTC. As protein: CASSSDGQGVRGYTF.

The genes are TRBV18 and TRBJ2-7; D ambiguous. Germline CDR1 is KGHSH and CDR2 is LQKENI. Trimming shortened V by 2 bases and J by 2 bases, and 10 bases separated the two germline ends. This CDR3 comprises 14 residues. Here the CDR3 reads CASSPVTQTYEQYF. DNA of the CDR3: TGTGCCAGCTCACCAGTTACACAAACCTACGAGCAGTACTTC. The entire variable domain, with the rest obtained from reference TRBV18 and TRBJ2-7, is as follows: NAGVMQNPRHLVRRRGQEARLRCSPMKGHSHVYWYRQLPEEGLKFMVYLQKENIIDESGMPKERFSAEFPKEGPSILRIQQVVRGDSAAYFCASSPVTQTYEQYFGPGTRLTVT.

The gene calls are TRBV19 and TRBJ2-1, with D maybe TRBD1 (6 bases). Trimming left V 5 bases short and J 2 bases short, with 16 bases between. The germline V gene has CDR1 LNHDA and CDR2 SQIVND (reference sequence). The CDR3 extends over 16 amino acids. CDR3 sequence (DNA): TGTGCCAGTAGTGACGCCAGGGGTGGCCCCTACAATGAGCAGTTCTTC. Encoded protein: CASSDARGGPYNEQFF.

The gene calls are TRBV10-3 and TRBJ2-2, with TRBD1 matching over 7 bases. This CDR3 is 17 amino acids long. The junction had 8 bases not matched to a gene; V was cut back by 0 bases and J by 4 bases. Germline assignment: CDR1 ENHRY and CDR2 SYGVKD. The CDR3 nucleotides are TGTGCCATCAGTGAGTCGAGGGGGCTAGGATCCACCGGGGAGCTGTTTTTT. This codes for CAISESRGLGSTGELFF.

The V gene is TRBV4-2, the J gene TRBJ2-5; TRBD1 aligns across 8 bases. Germline trimming cut 0 bases from V and 1 base from J; bases unmatched to any gene: 10. The CDR3 runs 18 residues. In germline, CDR1 is LGHNA, CDR2 YNFKEQ. CDR3 region: CASSQDRTGGKPQETQYF. CDR3 DNA: TGTGCCAGCAGCCAAGATCGCACAGGGGGGAAACCCCAAGAGACCCAGTACTTC.

This clone showed up just once. The rearrangement links TRBV3-1 (or the pseudogene TRBV3-2) to TRBJ1-1, with D possibly being TRBD1 (6 bases). Germline loops: CDR1 LGHDT, CDR2 YNNKEL (reference sequence). V gave up 9 bases and J gave up 1 base, with 18 bases separating them. The CDR3 totals 15 residues. The CDR3 region has the DNA TGTGCCAGACCCCGGACAGTCGCTAGGAACACTGAAGCTTTCTTT. Its translation is CARPRTVARNTEAFF.

The V and J genes are TRBV5-1 and TRBJ1-3; 8 nucleotides match TRBD1. After removal of 7 bases from V and 2 bases from J, the junction contained 8 bases not matched to a gene. The germline CDR1 and CDR2 sequences are SGHRS and YFSETQ. This CDR3 contains 15 residues. The CDR3 sequence: CASASQGATGNTIYF. The CDR3 DNA reads TGCGCCAGCGCGTCTCAGGGGGCCACTGGAAACACCATATATTTT.

The sample holds many counts of this clone. The genes are TRBV7-8 and TRBJ2-7; a weak D match, TRBD2 (6 bases). Trimming removed 5 bases from V and 2 bases from J, with 16 bases in between. This CDR3 contains 15 residues. The germline V gene has CDR1 SGHVS and CDR2 FQNEAQ. CDR3 in amino acids: CASSPTAGLTYEQYF. Written as DNA, the CDR3 is TGTGCCAGCAGCCCGACGGCGGGGCTTACCTACGAGCAGTACTTC.

The rearrangement joins TRBV19 to TRBJ1-1; no clear D. The CDR3 totals 13 residues. V was clipped by 10 bases and J by 1 base, with 13 bases between them. CDR1 and CDR2 from the germline V gene are LNHDA and SQIVND (reference sequence). This CDR3 is CATSQGGNTEAFF. The CDR3, as DNA: TGTGCCACCTCCCAAGGAGGGAACACTGAAGCTTTCTTT.